This TCR beta chain was observed in a study of OX40 agonist ivuxolimab in advanced cancers. Study context: The dose-escalation group included hepatocellular carcinoma, melanoma, renal cell carcinoma and head and neck cancer. Checkpoint inhibitors had been given previously to approximately 40% of patients. Study findings and constraints: Dose levels from 0.1 to 3.0 mg/kg saw CD4+ and CD8+ blood T cells expand clonally by week 6.

Blood sampling was done at baseline, cycle 4 day 1, and cycle 7 day 1. A remark on this clone: Its antigen is still unknown. Here the CDR3 omits its conserved ending phenylalanine or tryptophan, so a read error is the likely source.

The CDR3 spans 13 residues. Germline values: CDR1 SNHLY, CDR2 FYNNEI. V gave up 7 bases and J gave up 3 bases; unmatched junction bases: 4. This table comes from immunoSEQ multiplex PCR, and its TCRdb copy is limited to in-frame clones, with some not included. The data hold about 150,000 clones, with 94% observed a single time. This sequence joins TRBV2 and TRBJ1-1, with TRBD1 matching over 8 bases. Sequences were derived from CD4+ or CD8+ T cells sorted from blood, sampled in a trial of the OX40 agonist ivuxolimab. This receptor was taken from an adult with an advanced solid tumor such as melanoma, head and neck, liver or kidney cancer. As DNA, the CDR3 is TGTGCCAGCAATCCGGACAGGGACACTGAAGCTTTCCTT. Protein: CASNPDRDTEAFL.